This T cell receptor beta chain was profiled in a study of shared T cell receptors in the human thymus. The CDR3 totals 13 residues. Germline CDR1 reads ENHRY; CDR2 reads SYGVKD. Trimming left V 3 bases short and J 4 bases short, with 7 bases between. Only in-frame clones appear in the TCRdb table, and some are missing; sequencing was by immunoSEQ multiplex PCR. Seen here are 500,000 to 550,000 clones, around three quarters observed once, and the top ten hold less than 0.015%. The sample also formed part of further work on human thymus T cells. As that report states: Resected material from corrective heart surgery provided the thymus tissue analysed. Thymic and blood repertoires appeared to show biased V and J gene usage.

This TCR came from a boy younger than two with a congenital heart defect. The sample taken for sequencing was thymocytes. The J gene is TRBJ2-4, the V gene TRBV10-3, with D perhaps matching TRBD1 (5 bases). CDR3 amino acids: CAISDRDKNIQYF. The CDR3 nucleotides read TGTGCCATCAGTGACAGGGATAAAAACATTCAGTACTTC.